The next 2 T cell receptor beta chains were all read from a single sample in a study of chemoradiotherapy in HPV16-positive cancers (dated by TCRdb to between 2022 and 2023). Library generation was performed with the immunoSEQ multiplex PCR assay. TCRdb limited this immuneACCESS table to in-frame rearrangements with V and J called. A share of clones is missing; checked studies link under half to unresolved V genes, and the rest is unexplained. The sample contains 25,000 to 35,000 clones, approximately 80% of them found a single time. The ten largest make up about 6% of the sample. The source was blood, collected from a patient who underwent chemoradiotherapy. Every receptor here comes from a human donor with HPV-associated anogenital cancer.

The chain carries TRBV5-1 and TRBJ1-1, with D unclear. V was pared by 4 bases and J by 1 base, with 11 bases between. This CDR3 has 14 residues. CDR1 and CDR2 from the germline V gene are SGHRS and YFSETQ. CDR3: CASSLEGGNTEAFF. CDR3 DNA: TGCGCCAGCAGCCTGGAAGGCGGGAACACTGAAGCTTTCTTT. Full variable domain (rest looked up from reference TRBV5-1 and TRBJ1-1): KAGVTQTPRYLIKTRGQQVTLSCSPISGHRSVSWYQQTPGQGLQFLFEYFSETQRNKGNFPGRFSGRQFSNSRSEMNVSTLELGDSALYLCASSLEGGNTEAFFGQGTRLTVV.

The gene calls are TRBV19 and TRBJ2-3; 8 bases fit TRBD1. This CDR3 has 14 amino acids. With 4 bases clipped from V and 0 bases from J, the junction kept 0 bases outside the gene matches. The germline V gene has CDR1 LNHDA and CDR2 SQIVND (reference sequence). The CDR3 region has the DNA TGTGCCAGTAGTAGACAGGGGAGCACAGATACGCAGTATTTT. Protein product: CASSRQGSTDTQYF.